The following is a T cell receptor beta chain sequence with its context. Trimming stripped 2 bases from V and 4 bases from J, with 9 bases between. Germline V CDR1 and CDR2: SGHRS, YFSETQ. The CDR3 runs to 13 residues. The data derive from a study of control samples from healthy donors and cancer patients. Assay used: immunoSEQ multiplex PCR; TCRdb lists only in-frame clones, some missing. Found here are over 120,000 clones, more than 85% of them singletons; the top ten hold more than 3%. This chain links TRBV5-1 with TRBJ1-1; tentative D call: TRBD1 (6 bases). The clonotype was recovered from a man aged 30 to 45 in good health. Material: blood. As DNA, the CDR3 is TGCGCCAGCAGCTTCGCAGGGGTCACTGAAGCTTTCTTT. This translates into CASSFAGVTEAFF.